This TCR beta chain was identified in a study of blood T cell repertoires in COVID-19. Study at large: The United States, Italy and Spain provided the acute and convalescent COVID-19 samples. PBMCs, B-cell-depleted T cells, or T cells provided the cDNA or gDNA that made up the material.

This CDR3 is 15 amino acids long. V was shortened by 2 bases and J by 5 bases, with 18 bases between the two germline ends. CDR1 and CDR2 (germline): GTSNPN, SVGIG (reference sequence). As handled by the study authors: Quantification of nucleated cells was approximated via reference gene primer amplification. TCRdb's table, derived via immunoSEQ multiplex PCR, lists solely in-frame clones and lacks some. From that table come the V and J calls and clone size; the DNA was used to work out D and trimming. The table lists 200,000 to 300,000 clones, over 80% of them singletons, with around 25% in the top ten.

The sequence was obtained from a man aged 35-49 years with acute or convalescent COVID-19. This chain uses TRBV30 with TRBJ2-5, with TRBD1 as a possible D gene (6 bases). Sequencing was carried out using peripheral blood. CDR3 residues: CAWSLPTGRRETQYF. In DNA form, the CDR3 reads TGTGCCTGGAGTTTGCCTACAGGGAGACGGGAGACCCAGTACTTC.